This T cell receptor (beta chain) was found in a study of blood T cell repertoires in COVID-19. Looking at the study overall: The cDNA or gDNA used as material had been derived from T cells, B-cell-depleted T cells, or PBMCs.

The CDR3 covers 14 residues. The V end lost 0 bases, the J end lost 7 bases, and 12 bases lay between the germline ends. Germline assignment: CDR1 SGDLS and CDR2 YYNGEE. In the authors' workflow: Estimates of nucleated cell counts were drawn from the amplification of reference gene primers. Produced via immunoSEQ multiplex PCR; TCRdb's table is partial and in-frame only. D and trimming were read from the DNA, whereas the V and J calls and clone size are those reported in that table. The sample contains about 92,000 clones, over 75% of which appear only once. By share, this clone ranks as medium-sized.

The V and J genes are TRBV9 and TRBJ2-3; D remains unclear. The sequence was obtained from a human donor in a cohort sampled during active COVID-19. The source material was peripheral blood. The CDR3 protein is CASSVEAMTYTQYF. The CDR3 nucleotides read TGTGCCAGCAGCGTAGAAGCGATGACCTATACGCAGTATTTT.